The rows below give T cell receptor beta chains drawn from one sample of a study of CD8 T cells in Susac syndrome. Each CDR3 protein gets one entry after TCRdb re-called the immunoSEQ multiplex PCR reads with MiXCR. The sample includes some 150,000 distinct CDR3 sequences, around 94% of them seen just once. The specimen was CD8+ T cells from PBMCs. All receptors derive from a human donor in good health. Each CDR3 is given with its conserved first and last residue. A D gene is named only where the DNA matches it firmly. The size entry is marked missing in some rows and otherwise reads once, few, many or a size class.

D	size	V	J	CDR3	DNA
NA	NA	TRBV14	TRBJ2-1	CASSQGSGPYNEQFF	TGTGCCAGCAGCCAAGGTTCCGGGCCCTACAATGAGCAGTTCTTC
TRBD2	NA	TRBV10-3	TRBJ2-3	CAISETSGSGTDTQYF	TGTGCCATCAGCGAGACTAGCGGGAGCGGCACAGATACGCAGTATTTT
NA	NA	TRBV12-3/TRBV12-4	TRBJ1-2	CASRGGDNYGYTF	TGTGCCAGCAGGGGAGGGGATAACTATGGCTACACCTTC
TRBD2	NA	TRBV5-1	TRBJ2-3	CASRPAQGGPDTQYF	TGCGCCAGCAGACCGGCTCAGGGAGGGCCAGATACGCAGTATTTT
NA	once	TRBV12-3/TRBV12-4	TRBJ1-1	CASSPRGIMNTEAFF	TGTGCCAGCAGTCCACGCGGGATTATGAACACTGAAGCTTTCTTT
TRBD1	NA	TRBV4-1	TRBJ2-7	CASKPGQGYEQYF	TGCGCCAGTAAACCGGGACAGGGATACGAGCAGTACTTC
NA	NA	TRBV4-3	TRBJ1-1	CASSQEGGTEAFF	TGCGCCAGCAGCCAAGAGGGGGGCACTGAAGCTTTCTTT
NA	NA	TRBV20-1	TRBJ1-5	CSAATEYSNQPQHF	TGCAGTGCTGCGACAGAGTATAGCAATCAGCCCCAGCATTTT
NA	NA	TRBV6-2/TRBV6-3	TRBJ2-2	CASSYSRAGELFF	TGTGCCAGCAGTTACTCTAGGGCCGGGGAGCTGTTTTTT
TRBD1	NA	TRBV7-9	TRBJ2-6	CASSIGTGTFAGANVLTF	TGTGCCAGCAGCATTGGGACAGGGACGTTTGCTGGGGCCAACGTCCTGACTTTC
NA	NA	TRBV27	TRBJ1-2	CASSIQVNYGYTF	TGTGCCAGCAGTATACAGGTTAACTATGGCTACACCTTC
NA	NA	TRBV6-5	TRBJ1-1	CASSFSPEMNTEAFF	TGTGCCAGCAGTTTCTCACCGGAAATGAACACTGAAGCTTTCTTT
NA	NA	TRBV7-9	TRBJ2-7	CASSLASGHLSYEQYF	TGTGCCAGCAGCTTGGCGTCGGGACACCTCTCCTACGAGCAGTACTTC
NA	NA	TRBV2	TRBJ1-5	CASSERGRAGNQPQHF	TGTGCCAGCAGTGAGCGGGGACGGGCAGGCAATCAGCCCCAGCATTTT
NA	NA	TRBV7-2	TRBJ2-7	CASSLGGDYYEQYF	TGTGCCAGCAGCTTAGGTGGGGATTACTACGAGCAGTACTTC
TRBD1	NA	TRBV7-9	TRBJ1-5	CASSSGQGIGSYQPQHF	TGTGCCAGCAGCTCGGGACAGGGAATTGGGAGTTATCAGCCCCAGCATTTT
NA	NA	TRBV11-2	TRBJ2-7	CASSLEVPSEQYF	TGTGCCAGCAGCTTAGAGGTCCCCTCCGAGCAGTACTTC
TRBD2	NA	TRBV6-1	TRBJ2-1	CASSPRRGGAREGPIEQFF	TGTGCCAGCAGTCCCCGTAGGGGGGGAGCACGGGAGGGCCCTATTGAGCAGTTCTTC
NA	NA	TRBV20-1	TRBJ2-1	CSARPLNPGSYNEQFF	TGCAGTGCTAGACCACTAAACCCCGGCTCCTACAATGAGCAGTTCTTC
NA	NA	TRBV7-9	TRBJ2-3	CASSSPVGGQSTDTQYF	TGTGCCAGCAGCTCCCCAGTTGGCGGGCAAAGCACAGATACGCAGTATTTT
TRBD1	NA	TRBV24-1	TRBJ2-3	CATSERTGITDTQYF	TGTGCCACCAGTGAACGGACAGGGATCACAGATACGCAGTATTTT
TRBD1	NA	TRBV4-3	TRBJ2-7	CASSQDSTGVAYEQYF	TGCGCCAGCAGCCAAGATTCGACAGGGGTAGCCTACGAGCAGTACTTC
TRBD1	NA	TRBV15	TRBJ1-2	CATSSRGDYGYTF	TGTGCCACCAGCAGCAGGGGGGACTATGGCTACACCTTC
NA	NA	TRBV12-3/TRBV12-4	TRBJ2-7	CASREQGPHEQYF	TGTGCCAGCAGGGAACAGGGTCCCCACGAGCAGTACTTC
NA	NA	TRBV7-8	TRBJ2-7	CASREQGSYEQYF	TGTGCCAGCAGGGAACAGGGTTCCTACGAGCAGTACTTC
NA	NA	TRBV30	TRBJ2-2	CAWKWGNGELFF	TGTGCCTGGAAATGGGGAAACGGGGAGCTGTTTTTT
NA	NA	TRBV4-1	TRBJ2-7	CASSQEVQDEQYF	TGCGCCAGCAGCCAAGAAGTCCAGGACGAGCAGTACTTC
NA	NA	TRBV29-1	TRBJ1-2	CSLDLGPGYTF	TGCAGCTTAGACTTGGGACCTGGCTACACCTTC
NA	NA	TRBV30	TRBJ2-2	CAWSVTGELFF	TGTGCCTGGAGTGTCACCGGGGAGCTGTTTTTT
TRBD2	NA	TRBV2	TRBJ2-3	CASSWGLAVSTDTQYF	TGTGCCAGCAGTTGGGGACTAGCGGTTAGCACAGATACGCAGTATTTT
NA	NA	TRBV20-1	TRBJ2-7	CSAKSSPSSSYEQYF	TGCAGTGCTAAGTCCAGCCCAAGTAGCTCCTACGAGCAGTACTTC
NA	once	TRBV19	TRBJ2-7	CASSYGDYEQYF	TGTGCCAGTTCTTACGGGGACTACGAGCAGTACTTC
TRBD2	NA	TRBV20-1	TRBJ2-7	CSARDGGGPRFGDEQYF	TGCAGTGCTAGAGATGGGGGAGGGCCCCGGTTCGGGGATGAGCAGTACTTC
TRBD2	NA	TRBV30	TRBJ2-7	CAWSIAGAYEQYF	TGTGCCTGGAGTATAGCGGGAGCGTACGAGCAGTACTTC
TRBD2	NA	TRBV7-3	TRBJ2-3	CASSPGTSGSTDTQYF	TGTGCCAGCAGCCCAGGGACTAGCGGGAGTACAGATACGCAGTATTTT